These 5 T cell receptor beta chains originate from one sample sequenced in a study of cytotoxic CD8 clonotypes in ibrutinib-treated CLL. Libraries were prepared by immunoSEQ multiplex PCR; TCRdb keeps only in-frame clonotypes and omits some of them. The data hold fewer than 100,000 clones, with 70% to 80% observed a single time. The sequences come from PBMCs, collected after 12 months of ibrutinib treatment. These receptors were obtained from a human donor with chronic lymphocytic leukemia.

The V call is TRBV10-3, the J call TRBJ2-1; D unresolved. V was pared by 1 base and J by 9 bases, with 19 bases between. Per the germline V gene, CDR1 is ENHRY and CDR2 is SYGVKD. The CDR3 is made up of 16 amino acids. CDR3 bases: TGTGCCATCAGTGAGTTGGACCCCCCCACAATGGGTGAGCAGTTCTTC. Its translation is CAISELDPPTMGEQFF.

J is TRBJ1-3 and V is TRBV6-6; a possible D gene is TRBD1 (5 bases). CDR1 and CDR2 from the germline V gene are MNHNY and SVGAGI (reference sequence). The CDR3 runs to 14 residues. Trimming pared 7 bases from V and 0 bases from J, leaving 10 bases between. CDR3 residues: CASIRGLSGNTIYF. CDR3 in DNA: TGTGCCAGCATCCGGGGACTCTCTGGAAACACCATATATTTT.

The chain uses TRBV5-8 and TRBJ1-6; D unresolved. The CDR3 consists of 14 residues. The germline CDR1 and CDR2 sequences are SGHTS and YDEGEE. Trimming left V 0 bases short and J 7 bases short, with 8 bases between. The chain's CDR3 is CASSLGYSNSPLHF. Written as DNA, the CDR3 is TGTGCCAGCAGCTTGGGCTACTCCAATTCACCCCTCCACTTT. Variable domain in full (rest from reference TRBV5-8 and TRBJ1-6): EAGVTQSPTHLIKTRGQQATLRCSPISGHTSVYWYQQALGLGLQFLLWYDEGEERNRGNFPPRFSGRQFPNYSSELNVNALELEDSALYLCASSLGYSNSPLHFGNGTRLTVT.

CDR3 residues: CASSGLGGANQETQYF. Written as DNA, the CDR3 is TGTGCCAGCAGTGGGTTGGGGGGGGCCAACCAAGAGACCCAGTACTTC. This chain joins TRBV28 and TRBJ2-5, with D possibly being TRBD2 (7 bases). Germline assignment: CDR1 MDHEN and CDR2 SYDVKM. The CDR3 spans 16 residues. Deletions cut 5 bases from V and 0 bases from J, with 16 bases between.

V and J are TRBV5-1 and TRBJ2-3; 11 bases are shared with TRBD2. The CDR3 has 14 residues. Looked up from germline, CDR1 is SGHRS and CDR2 is YFSETQ. The junction had 8 bases not matched to a gene; V was cut back by 6 bases and J by 8 bases. CDR3 coding DNA: TGCGCCAGCACACTACTAGCGGGGGAAGGTACGCAGTATTTT. It is translated as CASTLLAGEGTQYF.